The 2 T cell receptor beta chains reported below all come from one sample, sequenced in a study of PD-1 blockade in classical Hodgkin lymphoma. Time point defined: newly diagnosed, previously untreated cHL patient sample. Data came from immunoSEQ multiplex PCR; TCRdb stores just in-frame clones and leaves some out. The sample contains roughly 70,000 clones, over 90% of which appear only once. The sequencing input was peripheral blood mononuclear cells (PBMCs). Source of these receptors: a human donor with classical Hodgkin lymphoma.

The chain links TRBV7-8 to TRBJ1-1, with 10 bases aligning to TRBD1. The CDR3 covers 16 residues. Germline-derived CDR1 and CDR2 are SGHVS and FQNEAQ. Losses at the gene ends were 2 bases for V and 0 bases for J; bases not matched to a gene: 3. CDR3 bases: TGTGCCAGCAGCTTAAGGGACAGGGGCCTGAACACTGAAGCTTTCTTT. Its translation: CASSLRDRGLNTEAFF.

The V gene is TRBV10-3, the J gene TRBJ2-7; 7 positions match TRBD1. The trim removed 5 bases at V and 3 bases at J, leaving 4 bases unmatched. This CDR3 has 13 residues. Germline CDR1 and CDR2: ENHRY and SYGVKD. The CDR3 DNA reads as TGTGCCATCAGTTATGACAGGGTCTACGAGCAGTACTTC. Protein product: CAISYDRVYEQYF.